This record looks at one T cell receptor (beta chain) sequence and its context. This sample is part of a study of blood T cell repertoires in COVID-19. Seattle cases were enrolled at active infection and followed longitudinally. In the original analysis: By means of reference gene primer amplification, nucleated cell counts were estimated. The method was immunoSEQ multiplex PCR; TCRdb's version includes in-frame clones alone and lacks a portion of them. The V and J calls and the clone size are those of that table, but D and trimming were determined from the DNA. This sample yields just under 350,000 clones, of which about 89% are seen a single time; about 6% belongs to the top ten. The J segment lost 0 bases and the V segment lost 5 bases, leaving 11 bases of the junction unmatched. The CDR3 length is 18 residues. The germline V gene has CDR1 MNHEY and CDR2 SMNVEV (reference sequence).

This chain uses TRBV27 with TRBJ1-4, with 8 bases identical to TRBD1. The sequence was collected from a woman between 45 and 60 years old with COVID-19, enrolled during active disease. The source material was peripheral blood. CDR3 DNA sequence: TGTGCCAGCAGTAACCGTCCCGGGACAGGTTCAACTAATGAAAAACTGTTTTTT. This encodes CASSNRPGTGSTNEKLFF.